The 16 T cell receptor beta chains below come from one sample, sequenced in a study of OX40 agonist ivuxolimab in advanced cancers. Clones were read by immunoSEQ multiplex PCR, and TCRdb kept only the in-frame ones, dropping some. Counted here are tens of thousands of clones, roughly 84% occurring once; the ten biggest clones make up roughly an eighth. The sample was CD4+ or CD8+ T cells sorted from blood, taken in a trial of the OX40 agonist ivuxolimab. The receptors shown here come from an adult with an advanced solid tumor such as melanoma, head and neck, liver or kidney cancer.

The chain has TRBV7-8 and TRBJ1-2, with D possibly TRBD1 on 5 matching bases. V lost 5 bases and J 0 bases, leaving 16 bases between the germline ends. The V gene's germline CDR1 is SGHVS and CDR2 FQNEAQ. This CDR3 has 16 residues. Here the CDR3 DNA reads TGTGCCAGCAGCGAGAGCCGACAGACCTCTAACTATGGCTACACCTTC. It is translated as CASSESRQTSNYGYTF.

This clone was counted only a few times. The chain is built from TRBV19 and TRBJ1-3; D possibly corresponds to TRBD1 (6 bases). Germline CDR1 is LNHDA and CDR2 is SQIVND (reference sequence). CDR3 size: 14 residues. V shed 7 bases and J shed 1 base, with 11 bases lying between them. Here the CDR3 DNA reads TGTGCCAGTACCCGAGGGGGATCTGGAAACACCATATATTTT. Translated: CASTRGGSGNTIYF.

This chain joins TRBV2 and TRBJ2-2; D not certain. Germline V gene lookup returns CDR1 SNHLY and CDR2 FYNNEI. The CDR3 length is 16 residues. V was clipped by 0 bases and J by 3 bases, with 11 bases between them. The CDR3 is CASSEADGFYTGELFF. CDR3 DNA sequence: TGTGCCAGCAGTGAAGCGGACGGCTTCTACACCGGGGAGCTGTTTTTT.

In DNA, the CDR3 is TGTGCCAGCGGGACCAACTACGAGCAGTACTTC. Protein sequence: CASGTNYEQYF. The V and J genes are TRBV2 and TRBJ2-7, with D possibly being TRBD1 or TRBD2 (5 bases each). Trimming shortened V by 8 bases and J by 3 bases, and 8 bases separated the two germline ends. CDR1 is SNHLY, CDR2 FYNNEI, per germline. This CDR3 is 11 amino acids long.

This sequence joins TRBV7-9 and TRBJ2-2; TRBD2 might be the D (6 bases). The CDR3 totals 17 residues. Per the germline V gene, CDR1 is SEHNR and CDR2 is FQNEAQ (reference sequence). V dropped 5 bases and J dropped 3 bases, with 19 bases sitting between them. The CDR3 bases are TGTGCCAGCAGCCCCCCTTTAGGGGAGGTCGACACCGGGGAGCTGTTTTTT. This codes for CASSPPLGEVDTGELFF.

The V call is TRBV5-8, the J call TRBJ1-2; D not resolved. Germline CDR1 reads SGHTS; CDR2 reads YDEGEE. The CDR3 consists of 15 residues. Trimming shortened V by 1 base and J by 2 bases, and 12 bases separated the two germline ends. The CDR3 nucleotides read TGTGCCAGCAGCTTGACGGATTTCTACAACTATGGCTACACCTTC. Translation gives CASSLTDFYNYGYTF.

The CDR3 DNA follows: TGTGCCAGCAGCCCCAGCGGGAGGCAAAACAATGAGCAGTTCTTC. Protein sequence: CASSPSGRQNNEQFF. The chain has TRBV7-2 and TRBJ2-1, with 9 bases fitting TRBD2. With 5 bases clipped from V and 5 bases from J, the junction kept 7 bases outside the gene matches. The V gene's germline CDR1 is SGHTA and CDR2 FQGNSA. CDR3 length equals 15 residues.

The V gene is TRBV30, the J gene TRBJ1-2, with D perhaps TRBD1 (6 bases). Germline CDR1 reads GTSNPN; CDR2 reads SVGIG (reference sequence). The CDR3 loop spans 14 amino acids. The V and J ends lost 0 bases and 6 bases respectively, with 14 bases between them. The CDR3 DNA is TGTGCCTGGAGTGTATTAACAGGGACCCATGGCTACACCTTC. Residues: CAWSVLTGTHGYTF.

V and J are TRBV27 and TRBJ1-6, with 9 positions matching TRBD1. J gave up 6 bases and V 5 bases, and 5 bases lay outside the gene matches. CDR3 length: 15 residues. The V gene's germline CDR1 is MNHEY and CDR2 SMNVEV (reference sequence). The CDR3 sequence: CASSPGTGSNSPLHF. DNA of the CDR3: TGTGCCAGCAGTCCAGGGACAGGGAGTAATTCACCCCTCCACTTT.

The V gene is TRBV7-3, the J gene TRBJ1-5; D ambiguous. The ends were cut back, 1 base at V and 3 bases at J, with 7 bases in the middle. CDR1 is SGHTA and CDR2 is FQGTGA in the germline V gene. The length of the CDR3 is 14 residues. This CDR3 is CASSLRQANQPQHF. As DNA, the CDR3 is TGTGCCAGCAGCTTAAGGCAGGCCAATCAGCCCCAGCATTTT.

The gene calls are TRBV2 and TRBJ1-5; D gene unclear. The CDR3 sequence is 14 residues long. Per germline, CDR1 SNHLY and CDR2 FYNNEI. V was trimmed by 3 bases and J by 6 bases, leaving 12 bases between them. CDR3 DNA: TGTGCCAGCAGTGACTTCCCTCCCGGTCAGCCCCAGCATTTT. It codes for CASSDFPPGQPQHF.

The chain is built from TRBV9 and TRBJ1-5; no clear D gene. The CDR3 is 13 residues long. The ends were cut back, 5 bases at V and 4 bases at J, with 10 bases in the middle. Germline V gives CDR1 SGDLS, CDR2 YYNGEE. CDR3 coding DNA: TGTGCCAGCAGTCTCATGGGAAATCAGCCCCAGCATTTT. Protein: CASSLMGNQPQHF.

The chain joins TRBV7-9 to TRBJ2-5, with D hard to call. This CDR3 region has 13 residues. Trimming removed 1 base at V and 5 bases at J, with 8 bases between. In germline, CDR1 is SEHNR, CDR2 FQNEAQ (reference sequence). The CDR3 is CASSLEGFETQYF. In DNA form, the CDR3 reads TGTGCCAGCAGCTTAGAGGGATTCGAGACCCAGTACTTC.

Only one count was recorded for this clone. The CDR3 DNA follows: TGTGCCAGCAGTTTCTTATCGGTACAGGGAAACCCCCTCTTAAGGAGTTACGAGCAGTACTTC. Translating it yields CASSFLSVQGNPLLRSYEQYF. V gene TRBV28 combines with J gene TRBJ2-7; a possible D gene is TRBD1 (6 bases). The CDR3 is made up of 21 amino acids. V was shortened by 3 bases and J by 4 bases, with 34 bases between the two germline ends. Per germline, CDR1 MDHEN and CDR2 SYDVKM.

The CDR3 nucleotides are TGTGCCAGCAGCGCAATTATAGTCGGGGAGCTGTTTTTT. This translates into CASSAIIVGELFF. The chain couples TRBV5-6 to TRBJ2-2, with D unclear. The CDR3 has 13 residues. CDR1 is SGHDT and CDR2 is YYEEEE in the germline V gene. With 4 bases removed from V and 7 bases from J, the gap between germline ends came to 11 bases.

This chain uses TRBV11-3 with TRBJ2-5; D possibly corresponds to TRBD2 (6 bases). Trimming removed 1 base at V and 5 bases at J, with 17 bases between. Germline V gene lookup returns CDR1 SGHNT and CDR2 YENEEA. This CDR3 comprises 16 residues. Here the CDR3 reads CASSLGGIADAETQYF. In DNA form, the CDR3 reads TGTGCCAGCAGCTTAGGCGGGATAGCCGACGCGGAGACCCAGTACTTC.